These T cell receptor beta chains were read from a single sample in a study of T cells in Graves' hyperthyroidism and ophthalmopathy. TCRdb called the multiplex PCR reads again in MiXCR, with one record for every CDR3 protein. The sample records 550,000 to 850,000 distinct CDR3 sequences, roughly 20% being singletons. Specimen: blood. All receptors derive from a woman aged 50 to 60 with Graves' hyperthyroidism that later progressed to Graves' ophthalmopathy. Each CDR3 is given with its conserved first and last residue. The D gene is left open where the match is weak. Clone sizes are given selectively: once, few, many, or a class where the clone is expanded.

CDR3: CASSDRDINYGYTF; DNA: TGTGCCAGCTCCGACAGGGACATCAACTATGGCTACACCTTC; D: TRBD1; J: TRBJ1-2; size: many; V: TRBV18
CDR3: CASSLADRRGNEQFF; DNA: TGTGCCAGCAGCTTAGCCGACAGGAGAGGGAATGAGCAGTTCTTC; D: NA; J: TRBJ2-1; size: many; V: TRBV11-2
CDR3: CASSELGAHYLAKNIQYF; DNA: TGTGCCAGCAGTGAATTGGGGGCGCATTATTTAGCCAAAAACATTCAGTACTTC; D: NA; J: TRBJ2-4; size: NA; V: TRBV6-1
CDR3: CASSLSASGGASYNEQFF; DNA: TGTGCCAGCAGCTTATCGGCTAGCGGGGGGGCCTCCTACAATGAGCAGTTCTTC; D: TRBD2; J: TRBJ2-1; size: many; V: TRBV11-2
CDR3: CSAILNEKLFF; DNA: TGCAGTGCTATTCTGAATGAAAAACTGTTTTTT; D: NA; J: TRBJ1-4; size: NA; V: TRBV20-1
CDR3: CASRVGLAGAAETQYF; DNA: TGTGCCAGCAGGGTCGGACTAGCGGGGGCGGCAGAGACCCAGTACTTC; D: TRBD2; J: TRBJ2-5; size: many; V: TRBV2
CDR3: CASSDWRGGTDTQYF; DNA: TGTGCCAGCAGTGATTGGCGGGGAGGCACAGATACGCAGTATTTT; D: NA; J: TRBJ2-3; size: many; V: TRBV2
CDR3: CSAGTTSQETQYF; DNA: TGCAGTGCTGGTACGACGTCACAAGAGACCCAGTACTTC; D: NA; J: TRBJ2-5; size: few; V: TRBV20-1
CDR3: CATRTGGDEQYF; DNA: TGTGCCACCAGGACAGGGGGTGACGAGCAGTACTTC; D: TRBD1; J: TRBJ2-7; size: once; V: TRBV27
CDR3: CASSPAAGTFNSPLHF; DNA: TGTGCCAGCAGCCCAGCGGCCGGGACCTTCAATTCACCCCTCCACTTT; D: NA; J: TRBJ1-6; size: many; V: TRBV3-1
CDR3: CASMRQENTGELFF; DNA: TGTGCCAGCATGAGACAAGAGAACACCGGGGAGCTGTTTTTT; D: NA; J: TRBJ2-2; size: once; V: TRBV12-3/TRBV12-4
CDR3: CASSGASDAFRQPQHF; DNA: TGTGCCAGCTCCGGGGCATCGGACGCCTTCAGGCAGCCCCAGCATTTT; D: NA; J: TRBJ1-5; size: many; V: TRBV7-2
CDR3: CSVAHRPTWTGHLNTEAFF; DNA: TGCAGCGTTGCCCACCGACCAACGTGGACAGGACATCTGAACACTGAAGCTTTCTTT; D: TRBD1; J: TRBJ1-1; size: few; V: TRBV29-1
CDR3: CASSLGQTGNTEAFF; DNA: TGTGCCAGCAGTTTAGGGCAGACAGGGAACACTGAAGCTTTCTTT; D: NA; J: TRBJ1-1; size: NA; V: TRBV12-3/TRBV12-4
CDR3: CSARARSSYEQYF; DNA: TGCAGTGCTAGAGCTAGGTCGTCCTACGAGCAGTACTTC; D: NA; J: TRBJ2-7; size: many; V: TRBV20-1
CDR3: CASGTAPAKNIQYF; DNA: TGTGCCAGCGGGACAGCTCCAGCCAAAAACATTCAGTACTTC; D: TRBD1; J: TRBJ2-4; size: few; V: TRBV27
CDR3: CASSLVYSTDTQYF; DNA: TGCGCCAGCAGCTTGGTCTATAGCACAGATACGCAGTATTTT; D: NA; J: TRBJ2-3; size: many; V: TRBV5-1
CDR3: CASSLQVGGQGDSPLHF; DNA: TGCGCCAGCAGCTTGCAGGTCGGGGGACAGGGAGATTCACCCCTCCACTTT; D: TRBD1; J: TRBJ1-6; size: few; V: TRBV5-1
CDR3: CSARDERTFGNTIYF; DNA: TGCAGTGCTAGAGATGAGAGGACCTTTGGAAACACCATATATTTT; D: NA; J: TRBJ1-3; size: NA; V: TRBV20-1
CDR3: CASSFLLRSQETQYF; DNA: TGCGCCAGCAGCTTTTTATTGCGGAGCCAAGAGACCCAGTACTTC; D: NA; J: TRBJ2-5; size: few; V: TRBV5-1
CDR3: CASSPIGQGAYGYTF; DNA: TGTGCCAGCAGCCCTATAGGACAGGGAGCCTATGGCTACACCTTC; D: TRBD1; J: TRBJ1-2; size: NA; V: TRBV7-9
CDR3: CASSLIRTGSTDTQYF; DNA: TGTGCCAGCAGCCTAATAAGGACAGGTAGCACAGATACGCAGTATTTT; D: TRBD1; J: TRBJ2-3; size: many; V: TRBV11-2
CDR3: CASSSSRQGEKLFF; DNA: TGTGCCAGCAGTTCGTCCCGACAGGGTGAAAAACTGTTTTTT; D: TRBD1; J: TRBJ1-4; size: many; V: TRBV7-9
CDR3: CAGRRQEIDTGELFF; DNA: TGCGCCGGCAGGAGACAGGAGATCGACACCGGGGAGCTGTTTTTT; D: NA; J: TRBJ2-2; size: NA; V: TRBV10-2
CDR3: CASLGLPSNEQFF; DNA: TGTGCCAGCCTCGGGCTACCCTCCAATGAGCAGTTCTTC; D: NA; J: TRBJ2-1; size: few; V: TRBV12-3/TRBV12-4
CDR3: CASGTQYGYTF; DNA: TGTGCCAGCGGGACACAGTATGGCTACACCTTC; D: NA; J: TRBJ1-2; size: few; V: TRBV19
CDR3: CASSQSGMGQPQHF; DNA: TGTGCCAGCAGCCAGTCGGGGATGGGTCAGCCCCAGCATTTT; D: NA; J: TRBJ1-5; size: many; V: TRBV11-2
CDR3: CASSLLSGGAEETQYF; DNA: TGTGCCAGCAGTTTGCTTAGCGGGGGGGCCGAAGAGACCCAGTACTTC; D: TRBD2; J: TRBJ2-5; size: NA; V: TRBV12-3/TRBV12-4
CDR3: CASSRLSGGTEAFF; DNA: TGTGCCAGTAGTCGTCTTTCAGGGGGGACTGAAGCTTTCTTT; D: TRBD1; J: TRBJ1-1; size: few; V: TRBV19
CDR3: CASSLVWGLGSSPLHF; DNA: TGTGCCAGCAGCTTAGTCTGGGGGCTGGGGAGCTCACCCCTCCACTTT; D: NA; J: TRBJ1-6; size: many; V: TRBV11-2
CDR3: CAWKASPTYGYTF; DNA: TGTGCCTGGAAAGCTTCTCCAACCTATGGCTACACCTTC; D: NA; J: TRBJ1-2; size: few; V: TRBV30
CDR3: CASSIRQNQGGTQYF; DNA: TGCGCCAGCAGCATAAGACAAAACCAGGGGGGGACCCAGTACTTC; D: NA; J: TRBJ2-5; size: NA; V: TRBV5-1
CDR3: CSARGLQGSNSPLHF; DNA: TGCAGTGCTAGAGGCTTACAGGGCTCTAATTCACCCCTCCACTTT; D: NA; J: TRBJ1-6; size: few; V: TRBV20-1
CDR3: CASSLRLRDTEAFF; DNA: TGTGCCAGCAGTTTAAGATTACGGGACACTGAAGCTTTCTTT; D: NA; J: TRBJ1-1; size: many; V: TRBV12-3/TRBV12-4
CDR3: CASRDLGGLAKNIQYF; DNA: TGTGCCAGCAGGGACCTGGGGGGCCTAGCCAAAAACATTCAGTACTTC; D: NA; J: TRBJ2-4; size: NA; V: TRBV25-1
CDR3: CASSWRGTGGFFEETQYF; DNA: TGTGCCAGCAGTTGGCGAGGGACAGGGGGCTTTTTCGAGGAGACCCAGTACTTC; D: TRBD1; J: TRBJ2-5; size: many; V: TRBV27
CDR3: CSARIPTSTDTQYF; DNA: TGCAGTGCTAGAATACCTACTAGCACAGATACGCAGTATTTT; D: NA; J: TRBJ2-3; size: NA; V: TRBV20-1
CDR3: CASSVWGENEKLFF; DNA: TGTGCCAGCAGTGTATGGGGGGAGAATGAAAAACTGTTTTTT; D: NA; J: TRBJ1-4; size: NA; V: TRBV2
CDR3: CASSANSGTGDLSNYGYTF; DNA: TGTGCCAGCAGCGCGAACTCCGGGACAGGGGATTTGTCGAACTATGGCTACACCTTC; D: TRBD1; J: TRBJ1-2; size: few; V: TRBV13
CDR3: CASSPLAGSEKLFF; DNA: TGCGCCAGCAGCCCCCTGGCCGGGAGTGAAAAACTGTTTTTT; D: NA; J: TRBJ1-4; size: few; V: TRBV4-1
CDR3: CASSERLAGYTGELFF; DNA: TGTGCCAGCAGTGAACGACTAGCGGGGTACACCGGGGAGCTGTTTTTT; D: TRBD2; J: TRBJ2-2; size: NA; V: TRBV6-1
CDR3: CSARDTSGGAGSYNEQFF; DNA: TGCAGTGCTAGAGATACTAGCGGGGGGGCCGGATCCTACAATGAGCAGTTCTTC; D: TRBD2; J: TRBJ2-1; size: many; V: TRBV20-1
CDR3: CAWRRLDRDYGYTF; DNA: TGTGCCTGGCGTCGCCTAGACAGGGACTATGGCTACACCTTC; D: TRBD1; J: TRBJ1-2; size: many; V: TRBV30
CDR3: CASSQDTGPSYNSPLHF; DNA: TGTGCCAGCAGCCAAGACACAGGACCGAGCTATAATTCACCCCTCCACTTT; D: NA; J: TRBJ1-6; size: many; V: TRBV3-1
CDR3: CSARDLAGFSYEQYF; DNA: TGCAGTGCTAGAGATCTAGCGGGGTTCTCCTACGAGCAGTACTTC; D: TRBD2; J: TRBJ2-7; size: many; V: TRBV20-1
CDR3: CSAISKGNRQYEQYF; DNA: TGCAGTGCTATCAGCAAGGGGAATAGACAATACGAGCAGTACTTC; D: NA; J: TRBJ2-7; size: few; V: TRBV20-1
CDR3: CASSQDTGGRGETQYF; DNA: TGCGCCAGCAGCCAAGATACAGGGGGCAGGGGAGAGACCCAGTACTTC; D: TRBD1; J: TRBJ2-5; size: few; V: TRBV4-1
CDR3: CASSPPNRVNSPLHF; DNA: TGTGCCAGCAGCCCACCTAACAGGGTTAATTCACCCCTCCACTTT; D: NA; J: TRBJ1-6; size: few; V: TRBV7-8
CDR3: CASSQAAGPTNEKLFF; DNA: TGTGCCAGCAGCCAAGCGGCAGGACCAACTAATGAAAAACTGTTTTTT; D: NA; J: TRBJ1-4; size: many; V: TRBV3-1
CDR3: CASSVGEGLNNEQFF; DNA: TGTGCCAGCAGCGTAGGGGAGGGCCTAAACAATGAGCAGTTCTTC; D: TRBD2; J: TRBJ2-1; size: NA; V: TRBV9
CDR3: CASSAPGTYEQYF; DNA: TGTGCCAGCAGTGCCCCGGGAACCTACGAGCAGTACTTC; D: NA; J: TRBJ2-7; size: NA; V: TRBV6-1
CDR3: CASSRWQNSNQPQHF; DNA: TGTGCCAGTAGTCGCTGGCAGAATAGCAATCAGCCCCAGCATTTT; D: NA; J: TRBJ1-5; size: NA; V: TRBV19
CDR3: CASSQDGRAHGYTF; DNA: TGCGCCAGCAGCCAGGATGGTAGGGCCCATGGCTACACCTTC; D: NA; J: TRBJ1-2; size: NA; V: TRBV4-1
CDR3: CSALQGVYGYTF; DNA: TGCAGTGCCCTACAGGGCGTCTATGGCTACACCTTC; D: NA; J: TRBJ1-2; size: few; V: TRBV20-1
CDR3: CASSRGGLRETQYF; DNA: TGTGCCAGCAGCCGGGGGGGACTTAGGGAGACCCAGTACTTC; D: TRBD2; J: TRBJ2-5; size: NA; V: TRBV6-1